The 3 T cell receptor delta chains below were found in one sample sequenced in a study of delta chains in infants with herpesvirus infections. TCR cDNA was made from PBMC RNA with gamma- and delta-chain-specific primers. TCRdb reprocessed the RT-PCR reads using CATT. The table includes about 510 delta-chain clones, around 47% detected once. Sample: peripheral blood, taken at time point 3 of longitudinal follow-up. These receptors all stem from a human donor who was a Ugandan infant, either HIV-exposed or HIV-unexposed (not recorded which).

Of note for this clone: Since a much larger clone is just one base distant, this may be a read error. This sample also contains other DNA sequences that code for the same CDR3. V and J are TRDV2 and TRDJ1, with D possibly matching TRDD3 (5 bases). Germline values: CDR1 GEAIGNYY, CDR2 EKD. Trimming shortened V by 3 bases and J by 4 bases, and 20 bases separated the two germline ends. The length of the CDR3 is 16 residues. The CDR3 sequence: CACDPWGIRTLDKLIF. The CDR3 nucleotides read TGTGCCTGTGACCCGTGGGGAATTAGGACCCTCGATAAACTCATCTTT.

Comments on this clone: This likely traces to a read error, being one base from a far larger clone. Other DNA sequences in the same sample also yield this CDR3. CDR3 in amino acids: CALVPRETERTGRGLIF. In DNA, the CDR3 is TGTGCTCTCGTTCCCCGAGAAACCGAGCGTACTGGAAGAGGACTCATCTTT. This chain joins TRDV1 and TRDJ1, with a possible D match to TRDD3 (5 bases). The V end was cut by 9 bases, the J end by 10 bases, with 33 bases between. CDR3 size: 17 residues. Germline V gives CDR1 TSWWSYY, CDR2 QGS.

About this clone itself: A read error is possible here, since a much larger clone lies one base away. The same CDR3 can be traced to other DNA sequences in this sample. This rearrangement joins TRDV2 to TRDJ1, with D possibly being TRDD3 (6 bases). CDR1 and CDR2 from the germline V gene are GEAIGNYY and EKD. Trimming removed 1 base from V and 0 bases from J, with 17 bases in between. This CDR3 comprises 17 residues. The CDR3 sequence: CACDTIGGPLYTDKLIF. The CDR3 DNA follows: TGTGCCTGTGACACTATCGGGGGACCCCTGTACACCGATAAACTCATCTTT.